Described below is a single T cell receptor (beta chain) sequence and its context. The sample holds many counts of this clone. The target of this receptor is not known. No qualities accompany the bases; no much larger clone lies one base away. The germline V gene (reference sequence) yields SSHAT for CDR1 and FNYEAQ for CDR2. Including cysteine and phenylalanine, the CDR3 has 17 amino acids. Kept here is only the CDR3 DNA, which spans 51 bases and is read in frame from base 1. V lost 1 base and J lost 2 bases; the stretch between them is 16 bases long. This sample was taken from a study of cytotoxic CD8 clonotypes in ibrutinib-treated CLL (dated by TCRdb to about 2021). General notes on the study: The cohort had about a dozen relapsed/refractory and around 14 treatment-naive patients; fewer than 18 were IGHV unmutated. Responses were partial in some 24 patients and complete in 2; after median around 68 months follow-up, about 15 stayed in remission and approximately twelve progressed. Samples at response were collected after a median of about 13 months of treatment, with a range of roughly 6 to 36 months. An average of about 250,000 productive templates and tens of thousands of productive rearrangements was obtained per sample. Of the roughly 86 people in the trial, about two dozen had longitudinal samples available. Cryopreserved peripheral blood mononuclear cells were obtained prior to treatment, at the time of response, and at either disease progression or sustained remission. Every sample from remission and from progressive disease was obtained while the patients were still on ibrutinib. Results the study describes overall, beyond this receptor: Public clonotypes were rare and either shrank or stayed stable during treatment, and the rise in clonality at ibrutinib response reflected expansion of private clonotypes. Sustained-remission and progressing patients did not have matched sampling times, and lymph node repertoires were not examined. Baseline clonality exceeded that of age-matched healthy donors and correlated strongly with circulating CD8+ T-cell counts. At ibrutinib response clonality went up, during sustained remission it held steady, and at progression it dropped back toward baseline.

Each clonotype received, on average, around 10x coverage in deep resolution sequencing performed on a MiSeq, where the target depth lay between 1 in 1 million and 1 in 200,000 T cells. TCR beta libraries were generated with the immunoSEQ hsTCRB Kit. In the paper's pipeline: ImmunoSEQ Data Assistant and ImmunoSEQ Analyzer were used for data analysis, and V, D and J genes were assigned according to IMGT definitions. Clonality was computed as one minus normalized Shannon entropy of productive rearrangement frequencies, ranging from 0 to 1. Only overrepresented clonotypes making up at least 0.05% of the repertoire of each patient were included in the public clonotype analysis. About a dozen repertoires from age-matched healthy donors, obtained from immuneACCESS, served as clonality controls. The table comes from immuneACCESS by way of TCRdb, which keeps in-frame sequences with V and J called. Part of the clones is missing from these tables; in studies checked, under half for an unresolved V gene and the rest for unknown reasons. V and J calls and clone size are those listed in that table; D and trimming were worked out from the DNA. In this sample the table shows 65,000 to 80,000 clones, 75% to 90% of which occur a single time. More than 30% of the sample rests with the top ten.

The label giving this sample's time point can be read as: roughly 2 years on ibrutinib. For TCR beta library preparation, approximately 2 micrograms of genomic DNA were isolated from cryopreserved PBMCs. Longitudinal blood samples from CLL patients on ibrutinib monotherapy were analyzed using high-throughput TCR beta sequencing. The patients took part in an open-label, single-center phase 2 trial of ibrutinib monotherapy. The chain is made from TRBV7-7 and TRBJ2-3, with TRBD2 tentatively as D gene (6 bases match). This TCR was sampled from a human donor with chronic lymphocytic leukemia. The source was PBMCs, collected after 24 months of ibrutinib treatment. Read as DNA, the sequence is TGTGCCAGCAGCTTAGGGGGCGGGATAACGAACACAGATACGCAGTATTTT. The translation is CASSLGGGITNTDTQYF.